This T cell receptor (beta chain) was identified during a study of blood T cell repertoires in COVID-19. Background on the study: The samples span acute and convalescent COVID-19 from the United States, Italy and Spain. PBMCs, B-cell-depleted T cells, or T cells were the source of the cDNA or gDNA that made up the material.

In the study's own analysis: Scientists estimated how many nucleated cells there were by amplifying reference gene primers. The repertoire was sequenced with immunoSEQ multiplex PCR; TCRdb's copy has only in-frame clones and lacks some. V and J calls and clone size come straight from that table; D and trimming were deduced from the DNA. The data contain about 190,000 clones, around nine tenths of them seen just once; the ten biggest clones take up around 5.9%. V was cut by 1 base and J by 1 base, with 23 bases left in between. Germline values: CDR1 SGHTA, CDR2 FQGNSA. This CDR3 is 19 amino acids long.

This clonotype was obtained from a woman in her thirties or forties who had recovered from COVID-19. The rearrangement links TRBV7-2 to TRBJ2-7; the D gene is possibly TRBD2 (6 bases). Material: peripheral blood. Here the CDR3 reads CASSLVSGRGSSGSYEQYF. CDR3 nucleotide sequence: TGTGCCAGCAGCTTAGTCTCAGGGCGCGGAAGTAGCGGATCCTACGAGCAGTACTTC.